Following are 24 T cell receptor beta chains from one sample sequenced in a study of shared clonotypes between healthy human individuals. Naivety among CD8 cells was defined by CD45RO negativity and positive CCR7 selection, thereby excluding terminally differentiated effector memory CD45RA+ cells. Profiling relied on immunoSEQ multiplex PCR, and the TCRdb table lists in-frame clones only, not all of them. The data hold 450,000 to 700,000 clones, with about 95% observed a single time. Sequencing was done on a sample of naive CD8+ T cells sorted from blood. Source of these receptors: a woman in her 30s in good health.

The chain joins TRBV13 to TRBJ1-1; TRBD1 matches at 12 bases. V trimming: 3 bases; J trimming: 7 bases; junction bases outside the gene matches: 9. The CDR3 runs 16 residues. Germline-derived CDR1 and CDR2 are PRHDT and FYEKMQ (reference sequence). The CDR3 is CASSFTGTGGAGEAFF. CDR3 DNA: TGTGCCAGCAGCTTTACCGGGACAGGGGGCGCGGGTGAAGCTTTCTTT.

For the CDR3, the DNA is TGTGCCAGCAGCTTATTAAAGGGCAACGAGCAGTACTTC. This encodes CASSLLKGNEQYF. J is TRBJ2-7 and V is TRBV13, with D hard to call. V lost 2 bases and J lost 5, with 10 bases in between. The germline CDR1 and CDR2 sequences are PRHDT and FYEKMQ (reference sequence). The CDR3 contains 13 residues.

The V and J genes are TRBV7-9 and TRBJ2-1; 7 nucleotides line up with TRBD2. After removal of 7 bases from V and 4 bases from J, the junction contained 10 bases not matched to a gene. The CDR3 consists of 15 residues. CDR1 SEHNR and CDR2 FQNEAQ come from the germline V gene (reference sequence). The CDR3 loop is CASIPNLAVYNEQFF. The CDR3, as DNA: TGTGCCAGCATCCCCAACCTAGCGGTTTACAATGAGCAGTTCTTC.

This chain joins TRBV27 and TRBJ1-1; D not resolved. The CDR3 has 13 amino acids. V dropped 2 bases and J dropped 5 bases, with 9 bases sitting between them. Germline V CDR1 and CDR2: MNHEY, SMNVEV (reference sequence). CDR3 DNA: TGTGCCAGCAGTTTAGGGATCAGGACTGAAGCTTTCTTT. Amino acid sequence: CASSLGIRTEAFF.

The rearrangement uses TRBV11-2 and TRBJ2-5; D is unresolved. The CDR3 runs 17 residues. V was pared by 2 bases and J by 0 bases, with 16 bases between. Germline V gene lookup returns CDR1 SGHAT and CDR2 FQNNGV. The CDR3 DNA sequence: TGTGCCAGCAGCTTATATTTCACGGGCTTAGACCAAGAGACCCAGTACTTC. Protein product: CASSLYFTGLDQETQYF.

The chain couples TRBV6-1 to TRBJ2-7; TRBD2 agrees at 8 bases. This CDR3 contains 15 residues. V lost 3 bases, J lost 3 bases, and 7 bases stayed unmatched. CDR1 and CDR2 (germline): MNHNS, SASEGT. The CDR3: CASSEETSEYYEQYF. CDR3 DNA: TGTGCCAGCAGTGAGGAGACTAGCGAATACTACGAGCAGTACTTC.

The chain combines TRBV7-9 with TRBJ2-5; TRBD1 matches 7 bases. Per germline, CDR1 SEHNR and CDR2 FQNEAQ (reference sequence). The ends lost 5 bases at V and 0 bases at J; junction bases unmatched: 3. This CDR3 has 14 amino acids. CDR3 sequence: CASSPDRNQETQYF. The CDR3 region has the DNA TGTGCCAGCAGCCCGGACAGGAACCAAGAGACCCAGTACTTC.

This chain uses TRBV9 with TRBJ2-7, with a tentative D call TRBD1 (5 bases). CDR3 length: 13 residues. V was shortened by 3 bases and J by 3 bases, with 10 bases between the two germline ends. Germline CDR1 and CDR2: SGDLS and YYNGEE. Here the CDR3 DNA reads TGTGCCAGCAGCGAAGGGGAAGGCTACGAGCAGTACTTC. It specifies CASSEGEGYEQYF.

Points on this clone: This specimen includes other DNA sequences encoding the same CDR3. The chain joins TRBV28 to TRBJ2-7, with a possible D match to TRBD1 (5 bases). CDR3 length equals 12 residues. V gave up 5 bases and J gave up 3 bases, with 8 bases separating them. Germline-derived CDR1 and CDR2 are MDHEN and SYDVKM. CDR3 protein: CASSLRDYEQYF. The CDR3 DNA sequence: TGTGCCAGCAGTCTCAGGGACTACGAGCAGTACTTC.

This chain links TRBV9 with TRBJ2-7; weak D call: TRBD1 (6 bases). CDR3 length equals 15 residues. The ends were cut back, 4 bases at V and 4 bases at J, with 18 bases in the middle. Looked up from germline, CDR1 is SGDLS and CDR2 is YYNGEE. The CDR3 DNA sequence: TGTGCCAGCAGCTCCTCGCCAGGACAGACTTACGAGCAGTACTTC. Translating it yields CASSSSPGQTYEQYF.

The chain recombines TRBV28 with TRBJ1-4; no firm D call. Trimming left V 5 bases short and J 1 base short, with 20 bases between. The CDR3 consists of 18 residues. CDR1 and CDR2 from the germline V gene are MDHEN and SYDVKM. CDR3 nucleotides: TGTGCCAGCAGTCCCCTCCTTGCGGGGAATAGAACTAATGAAAAACTGTTTTTT. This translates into CASSPLLAGNRTNEKLFF.

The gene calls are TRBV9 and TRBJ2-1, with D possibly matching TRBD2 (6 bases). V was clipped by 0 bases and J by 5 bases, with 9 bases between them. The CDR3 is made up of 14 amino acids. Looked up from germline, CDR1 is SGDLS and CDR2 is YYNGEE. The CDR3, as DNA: TGTGCCAGCAGCGTAGTGGTAGCGGACAATGAGCAGTTCTTC. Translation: CASSVVVADNEQFF.

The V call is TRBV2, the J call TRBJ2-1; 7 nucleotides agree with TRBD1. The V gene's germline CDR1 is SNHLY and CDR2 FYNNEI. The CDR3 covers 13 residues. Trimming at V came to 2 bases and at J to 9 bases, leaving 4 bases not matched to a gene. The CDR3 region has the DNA TGTGCCAGCAGTGAACCCGAGGGGGCTGAGCAGTTCTTC. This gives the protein CASSEPEGAEQFF.

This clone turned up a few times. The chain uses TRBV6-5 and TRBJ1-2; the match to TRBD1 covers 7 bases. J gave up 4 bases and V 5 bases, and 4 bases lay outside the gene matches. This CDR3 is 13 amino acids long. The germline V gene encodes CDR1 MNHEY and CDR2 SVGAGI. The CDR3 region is CASSPTGAYGYTF. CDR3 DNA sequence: TGTGCCAGCAGTCCCACAGGGGCCTATGGCTACACCTTC.

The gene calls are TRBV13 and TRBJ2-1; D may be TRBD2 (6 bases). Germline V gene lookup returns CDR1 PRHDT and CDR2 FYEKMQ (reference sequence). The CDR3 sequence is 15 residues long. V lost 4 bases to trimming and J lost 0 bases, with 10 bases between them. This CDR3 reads CASSSSESSYNEQFF. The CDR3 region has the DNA TGTGCCAGCAGCTCTAGCGAAAGCTCCTACAATGAGCAGTTCTTC.

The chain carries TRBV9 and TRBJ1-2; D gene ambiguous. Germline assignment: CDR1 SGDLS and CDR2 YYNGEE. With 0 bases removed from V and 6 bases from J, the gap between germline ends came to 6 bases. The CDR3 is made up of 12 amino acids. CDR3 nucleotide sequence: TGTGCCAGCAGCGTAGATACAGATGGCTACACCTTC. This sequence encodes CASSVDTDGYTF.

The CDR3, as DNA: TGTGCCAGCAGCAACCGGGACAGGGGTCTTTTAAGCGGCTACGAGCAGTACTTC. It encodes CASSNRDRGLLSGYEQYF. This chain joins TRBV5-4 and TRBJ2-7, with 10 bases matching TRBD1. CDR3 size: 18 residues. From germline, CDR1 is SGHNT and CDR2 YYREEE (reference sequence). The trim removed 4 bases at V and 3 bases at J, leaving 16 bases unmatched. The full variable domain, with the rest looked up from reference TRBV5-4 and TRBJ2-7, is ETGVTQSPTHLIKTRGQQVTLRCSSQSGHNTVSWYQQALGQGPQFIFQYYREEENGRGNFPPRFSGLQFPNYSSELNVNALELDDSALYLCASSNRDRGLLSGYEQYFGPGTRLTVT.

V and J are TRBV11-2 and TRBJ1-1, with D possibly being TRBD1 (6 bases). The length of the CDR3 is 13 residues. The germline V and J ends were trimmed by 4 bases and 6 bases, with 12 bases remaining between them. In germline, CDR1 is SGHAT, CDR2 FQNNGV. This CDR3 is CASSSGVLAEAFF. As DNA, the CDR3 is TGTGCCAGCAGCTCAGGGGTATTAGCTGAAGCTTTCTTT.

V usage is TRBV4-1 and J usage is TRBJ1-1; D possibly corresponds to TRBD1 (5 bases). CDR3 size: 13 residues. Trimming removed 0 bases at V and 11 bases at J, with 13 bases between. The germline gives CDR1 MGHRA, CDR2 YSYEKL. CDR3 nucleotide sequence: TGCGCCAGCAGCCAAGATTTAGAGGGGTACGCTTTCTTT. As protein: CASSQDLEGYAFF.

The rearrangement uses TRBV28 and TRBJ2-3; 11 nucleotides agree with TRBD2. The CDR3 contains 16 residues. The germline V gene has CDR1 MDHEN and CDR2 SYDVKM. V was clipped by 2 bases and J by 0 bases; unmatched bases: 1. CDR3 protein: CASSLRLAGSTDTQYF. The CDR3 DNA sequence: TGTGCCAGCAGTTTAAGACTAGCGGGAAGCACAGATACGCAGTATTTT.

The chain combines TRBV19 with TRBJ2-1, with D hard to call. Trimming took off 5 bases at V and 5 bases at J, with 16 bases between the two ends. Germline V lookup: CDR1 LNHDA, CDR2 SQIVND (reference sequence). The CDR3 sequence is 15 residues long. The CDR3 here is CASSPLDKRHNEQFF. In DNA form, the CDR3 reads TGTGCCAGTAGTCCCCTAGATAAGCGTCACAATGAGCAGTTCTTC.

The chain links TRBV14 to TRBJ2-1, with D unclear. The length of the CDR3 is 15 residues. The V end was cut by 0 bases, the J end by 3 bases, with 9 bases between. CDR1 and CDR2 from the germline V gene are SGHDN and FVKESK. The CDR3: CASSQDRAVYNEQFF. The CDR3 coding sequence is TGTGCCAGCAGCCAAGATCGGGCAGTCTACAATGAGCAGTTCTTC.

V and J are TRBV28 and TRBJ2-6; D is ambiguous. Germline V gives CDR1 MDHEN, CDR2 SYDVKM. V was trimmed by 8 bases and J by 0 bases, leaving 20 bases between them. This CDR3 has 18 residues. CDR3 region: CASHPTVLSSSGANVLTF. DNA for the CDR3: TGTGCCAGCCATCCTACAGTTCTTTCGTCCTCTGGGGCCAACGTCCTGACTTTC.

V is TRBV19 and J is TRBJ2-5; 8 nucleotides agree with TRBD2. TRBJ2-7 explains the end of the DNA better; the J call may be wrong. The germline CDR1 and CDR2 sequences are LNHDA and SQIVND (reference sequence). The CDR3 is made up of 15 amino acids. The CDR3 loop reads CASSIGSGSLYEQYF. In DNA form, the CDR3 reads TGTGCCAGTAGTATAGGGAGCGGGAGTCTCTACGAGCAGTACTTC.